This is a list of T cell receptor beta chains from one sample in a study of vaccination and CD4 T cells after COVID-19. TCRdb analysed the PCR reads with MiXCR anew, one entry per CDR3 protein. The repertoire holds about 11,000 distinct CDR3 sequences, with roughly 80% as singletons. These receptors are not linked to any known antigen. The specimen sequenced was CD4+ T cells from blood, cultured in vitro. Receptors were obtained from a human donor who had recovered from COVID-19. Both conserved end residues are trimmed from each CDR3.

CDR3aa	v_gene	j_gene
ATSDLHPDRQQQY	TRBV24-1	TRBJ2-7
ASMIRGNSNQPQH	TRBV2	TRBJ1-5
ASRTGWNTEAF	TRBV11-2	TRBJ1-1
ASSAQRPGQRYEQY	TRBV10-1	TRBJ2-7
ATSGARHSSGGNTGELF	TRBV24-1	TRBJ2-2
SARVQGVGYEQY	TRBV20-1	TRBJ2-7
ASSRQGEVTGELF	TRBV11-2	TRBJ2-2
ASTTGEVRNSPLH	TRBV3-1	TRBJ1-6
ASSQTGQGVEGYT	TRBV4-3	TRBJ1-2
ASSLSAGEAF	TRBV7-2	TRBJ1-1
ASSPQGAKI	TRBV6-1	TRBJ1-1
SAPPKGGIDTQY	TRBV20-1	TRBJ2-3
ASSYSAKGLSNQPQH	TRBV6-5	TRBJ1-5
SAHRGSNQPQH	TRBV20-1	TRBJ1-5
ASSLEQGPRGLH	TRBV12-3/TRBV12-4	TRBJ1-6
ASSLLSRQPQH	TRBV7-2	TRBJ1-5
ASSPLGRDTQY	TRBV7-2	TRBJ2-3
ASSAGTPDYYGYT	TRBV28	TRBJ1-2
ASSYFGRGADTQY	TRBV6-2/TRBV6-3	TRBJ2-3
ASRLHENTEAF	TRBV12-3/TRBV12-4	TRBJ1-1
ASGVDLNQPQH	TRBV19	TRBJ1-5
ASAPGTGGLNTEAF	TRBV19	TRBJ1-1
ASLDPGNTEAF	TRBV6-1	TRBJ1-1
ASNLLGQGVGNTEAF	TRBV27	TRBJ1-1
SARVGGTGELF	TRBV20-1	TRBJ2-2
ASSLSLSGNTIY	TRBV28	TRBJ1-3
ASSFRAGGLGELF	TRBV7-2	TRBJ2-2
ASTHGGGLALYEQY	TRBV7-2	TRBJ2-7
ATSRGDRGYEQY	TRBV15	TRBJ2-7
ASSLTGGSSTDTQY	TRBV5-1	TRBJ2-3
ASSSAVRYT	TRBV25-1	TRBJ1-2
SARPGLASYNEQF	TRBV20-1	TRBJ2-1
AISESATRTEAF	TRBV10-3	TRBJ1-1
SARRGDSNQPQH	TRBV20-1	TRBJ1-5
ASSSQGSNEQY	TRBV19	TRBJ2-7
ASSRTGGNGYT	TRBV11-2	TRBJ1-2
SVETTGISRGTDTQY	TRBV29-1	TRBJ2-3
ASSSPWPSSYEQY	TRBV6-2/TRBV6-3	TRBJ2-7
ASGLQGAGELF	TRBV12-5	TRBJ2-2
ATSDFNRERRETQY	TRBV24-1	TRBJ2-5
SARVPAQDIQY	TRBV20-1	TRBJ2-4
ASSLVGDRVYGYT	TRBV7-8	TRBJ1-2
ASSHSSREHYEQY	TRBV7-2	TRBJ2-7
ASTDRAPYGYT	TRBV2	TRBJ1-2
ASSSDYEQY	TRBV28	TRBJ2-7
ASSLDIDDPLH	TRBV7-3	TRBJ1-6
ASILAGGTDTQY	TRBV5-5	TRBJ2-3